A selection of T cell receptor beta chains follows, all from one sample in a study of T cells in Graves' hyperthyroidism and ophthalmopathy. TCRdb reprocessed the multiplex PCR reads via MiXCR and lists one record per CDR3 protein. The sample records fewer than 550,000 distinct CDR3 sequences, more than 15% being singletons. The specimen sequenced was blood. All receptors derive from a woman in her late teens or twenties with Graves' hyperthyroidism. The CDR3 runs from the conserved cysteine through the conserved F or W. D genes are given only for firm matches. A clone size is listed for some rows: how often the clone was seen (once, few, many), or a class if it is expanded.

size,J,V,D,CDR3,DNA
many,TRBJ2-2,TRBV27,NA,CASTRMRDSLSGGELFF,TGTGCCAGCACGAGAATGCGGGACAGCCTGTCAGGGGGGGAGCTGTTTTTT
many,TRBJ1-1,TRBV12-3/TRBV12-4,NA,CASSPIRVTVENTEAFF,TGTGCCAGCAGTCCCATAAGGGTGACAGTGGAGAACACTGAAGCTTTCTTT
many,TRBJ2-3,TRBV28,NA,CASSSSGRPTDTQYF,TGTGCCAGCAGTTCGAGCGGGCGACCCACAGATACGCAGTATTTT
many,TRBJ1-6,TRBV9,TRBD1,CASSVDPGGNSPLHF,TGTGCCAGCAGCGTAGATCCAGGGGGAAACTCACCCCTCCACTTT
NA,TRBJ2-3,TRBV11-2,NA,CASSSTSPLDTQYF,TGTGCCAGCAGCTCGACTAGTCCATTGGATACGCAGTATTTT
NA,TRBJ1-1,TRBV19,TRBD1,CASIPGGAGGKGTEAFF,TGTGCCAGTATCCCTGGCGGGGCAGGGGGCAAGGGGACTGAAGCTTTCTTT
many,TRBJ2-1,TRBV12-3/TRBV12-4,NA,CASSRALYNEQFF,TGTGCCAGCAGTCGGGCCCTATACAATGAGCAGTTCTTC
many,TRBJ2-3,TRBV6-1,TRBD1,CASSPQGRGTDTQYF,TGTGCCAGCAGTCCCCAGGGCAGGGGGACAGATACGCAGTATTTT
many,TRBJ1-2,TRBV5-6,TRBD1,CASSLLTGVNYGYTF,TGTGCCAGCAGCTTACTGACAGGGGTCAACTATGGCTACACCTTC
many,TRBJ1-2,TRBV29-1,NA,CSVQRRPRSGYTF,TGCAGCGTCCAGAGGCGGCCTCGAAGTGGCTACACCTTC
NA,TRBJ2-3,TRBV29-1,NA,CSVGAPSSTDTQYF,TGCAGCGTTGGGGCTCCCTCTAGCACAGATACGCAGTATTTT
many,TRBJ1-5,TRBV2,NA,CASRPGQGGKPQHF,TGTGCCAGCAGACCAGGGCAGGGAGGGAAGCCCCAGCATTTT
few,TRBJ2-1,TRBV2,NA,CASTGGDPYNEQFF,TGTGCCAGCACGGGCGGGGACCCCTACAATGAGCAGTTCTTC
NA,TRBJ2-1,TRBV11-2,NA,CASSRIDFVQFF,TGTGCCAGCAGCCGAATTGATTTTGTGCAGTTCTTC
many,TRBJ1-2,TRBV28,TRBD1,CASSFRGFYGYTF,TGTGCCAGCAGTTTCAGGGGGTTCTATGGCTACACCTTC
NA,TRBJ1-2,TRBV4-1,TRBD1,CASSQDAQGAGYTF,TGCGCCAGCAGCCAAGATGCCCAGGGGGCTGGCTACACCTTC
many,TRBJ1-6,TRBV20-1,NA,CSAQKGNSPLHF,TGCAGTGCCCAGAAAGGGAATTCACCCCTCCACTTT
many,TRBJ2-2,TRBV20-1,NA,CSARTGAAGELFF,TGCAGTGCTAGAACGGGGGCGGCCGGGGAGCTGTTTTTT
many,TRBJ2-3,TRBV7-3,NA,CASSLNREKDTQYF,TGTGCCAGCAGCTTAAACAGGGAGAAAGATACGCAGTATTTT
NA,TRBJ2-1,TRBV2,TRBD2,CASSEAGLAEYNEQFF,TGTGCCAGCAGTGAAGCGGGACTAGCGGAATACAATGAGCAGTTCTTC
many,TRBJ1-1,TRBV10-3,NA,CAISESSGNTEAFF,TGTGCCATCAGTGAGTCATCAGGGAACACTGAAGCTTTCTTT
few,TRBJ1-1,TRBV9,NA,CASSGSVGGTEAFF,TGTGCCAGCAGCGGCTCGGTGGGAGGGACTGAAGCTTTCTTT
NA,TRBJ2-5,TRBV6-1,TRBD2,CACLLAGGPVQTQYF,TGTGCCTGCCTTCTAGCGGGGGGGCCGGTGCAGACCCAGTACTTC
many,TRBJ1-1,TRBV20-1,NA,CSARERTTGTEAFF,TGCAGTGCTAGAGAGAGGACAACGGGGACAGAAGCTTTCTTT
many,TRBJ1-5,TRBV10-3,TRBD1,CAISGGQTNQPQHF,TGTGCCATCAGTGGGGGACAGACCAATCAGCCCCAGCATTTT
few,TRBJ2-5,TRBV6-4,TRBD1,CASSSRQGLGEETQYF,TGTGCCAGCAGTTCCCGACAGGGATTGGGCGAAGAGACCCAGTACTTC
NA,TRBJ1-6,TRBV2,NA,CASRRTVTSPLHF,TGTGCCAGCAGAAGGACAGTGACTTCACCCCTCCACTTT
NA,TRBJ2-3,TRBV4-1,NA,CASSQDPGTDTQYF,TGCGCCAGCAGCCAAGATCCCGGCACAGATACGCAGTATTTT
many,TRBJ1-2,TRBV29-1,TRBD1,CSVDSGTGAHGYTF,TGCAGCGTTGATTCCGGGACAGGGGCCCATGGCTACACCTTC
NA,TRBJ2-2,TRBV5-1,TRBD1,CASSPGQGSVTGELFF,TGCGCCAGCAGCCCGGGACAGGGCTCGGTGACCGGGGAGCTGTTTTTT
many,TRBJ2-3,TRBV10-3,NA,CAISEPQGSGTQYF,TGTGCCATCAGTGAGCCACAGGGATCCGGTACGCAGTATTTT
few,TRBJ2-1,TRBV20-1,TRBD2,CSASLAGLPGDEQFF,TGCAGTGCTAGCCTAGCGGGACTCCCGGGGGATGAGCAGTTCTTC
NA,TRBJ2-7,TRBV4-2,TRBD2,CASSQDSGRNYEQYF,TGTGCCAGCAGCCAAGATAGCGGGAGAAATTACGAGCAGTACTTC
NA,TRBJ1-2,TRBV7-3,NA,CASSFGDLRGYTF,TGTGCCAGCAGCTTCGGGGACCTGAGGGGCTACACCTTC
few,TRBJ2-7,TRBV19,TRBD1,CASSPRQGERGTYEQYF,TGTGCCAGTAGTCCTAGACAGGGCGAAAGGGGTACCTACGAGCAGTACTTC
many,TRBJ2-1,TRBV10-3,TRBD1,CAIMPGQGGNEQFF,TGTGCCATCATGCCGGGACAGGGGGGAAATGAGCAGTTCTTC
many,TRBJ1-1,TRBV29-1,TRBD1,CSVDRGQNTEAFF,TGCAGCGTTGACAGGGGGCAGAACACTGAAGCTTTCTTT
many,TRBJ1-5,TRBV24-1,NA,CATGRVGNQPQHF,TGTGCCACCGGACGGGTAGGTAATCAGCCCCAGCATTTT
many,TRBJ1-3,TRBV12-5,NA,CASGLVLGAGNTIYF,TGTGCTAGTGGTTTGGTACTAGGGGCTGGAAACACCATATATTTT
NA,TRBJ1-6,TRBV12-3/TRBV12-4,NA,CASKLGNSPLHF,TGTGCCAGCAAGTTAGGGAATTCACCCCTCCACTTT
NA,TRBJ2-5,TRBV11-2,TRBD2,CASSGSGGDGETQYF,TGTGCCAGCAGCGGGAGCGGGGGGGATGGGGAGACCCAGTACTTC
few,TRBJ2-5,TRBV7-8,TRBD1,CASSLMQGAQETQYF,TGTGCCAGCAGCCTGATGCAGGGGGCCCAAGAGACCCAGTACTTC
many,TRBJ2-7,TRBV12-3/TRBV12-4,NA,CASSLRSGAPYEQYF,TGTGCCAGCAGTTTACGGTCGGGGGCCCCCTACGAGCAGTACTTC
few,TRBJ2-2,TRBV2,NA,CASNGLPGELFF,TGTGCCAGCAATGGGCTGCCCGGGGAGCTGTTTTTT
few,TRBJ2-6,TRBV2,NA,CASSPQGGRANVLTF,TGTGCCAGCAGCCCACAGGGAGGCAGGGCCAACGTCCTGACTTTC
NA,TRBJ2-6,TRBV6-2/TRBV6-3,TRBD1,CASVDRDRVVSGANVLTF,TGTGCCAGCGTCGACCGGGACAGGGTTGTTTCTGGGGCCAACGTCCTGACTTTC
many,TRBJ1-3,TRBV30,TRBD1,CAWSTGQGRNTIYF,TGTGCCTGGAGTACCGGACAGGGTAGAAACACCATATATTTT
many,TRBJ1-4,TRBV6-1,NA,CASSITGKGEKLFF,TGTGCCAGCAGTATAACAGGGAAAGGTGAAAAACTGTTTTTT
many,TRBJ2-5,TRBV3-1,TRBD2,CASSQGGRAGGRETQYF,TGTGCCAGCAGCCAAGGGGGCAGAGCGGGAGGGAGAGAGACCCAGTACTTC
few,TRBJ2-1,TRBV19,TRBD2,CASSIVGELAGEGDNEQFF,TGTGCCAGTAGTATAGTAGGAGAACTAGCGGGAGAGGGGGACAATGAGCAGTTCTTC
NA,TRBJ2-2,TRBV19,TRBD2,CASSAQTSGNTGELFF,TGTGCCAGTAGTGCCCAGACTAGCGGGAACACCGGGGAGCTGTTTTTT
NA,TRBJ2-5,TRBV2,TRBD1,CASTIGQGGETQYF,TGTGCCAGCACCATAGGACAGGGTGGGGAGACCCAGTACTTC
many,TRBJ2-1,TRBV6-5,NA,CASSYSPAGSSYNEQFF,TGTGCCAGCAGTTACTCGCCAGCGGGCAGCTCCTACAATGAGCAGTTCTTC
few,TRBJ1-6,TRBV6-5,NA,CASSYFTSEGSPLHF,TGTGCCAGCAGTTACTTTACATCCGAGGGTTCACCCCTCCACTTT